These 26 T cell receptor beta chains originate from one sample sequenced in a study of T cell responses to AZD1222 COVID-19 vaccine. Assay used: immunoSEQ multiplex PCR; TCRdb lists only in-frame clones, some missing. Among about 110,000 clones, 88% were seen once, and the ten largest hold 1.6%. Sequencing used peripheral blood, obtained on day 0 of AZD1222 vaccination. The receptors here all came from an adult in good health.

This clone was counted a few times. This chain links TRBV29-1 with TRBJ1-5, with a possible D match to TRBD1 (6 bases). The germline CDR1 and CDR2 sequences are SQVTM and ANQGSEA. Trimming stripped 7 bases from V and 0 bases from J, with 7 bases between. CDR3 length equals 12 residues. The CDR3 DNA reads TGCAGCGCAGGGGCTAGCAATCAGCCCCAGCATTTT. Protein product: CSAGASNQPQHF.

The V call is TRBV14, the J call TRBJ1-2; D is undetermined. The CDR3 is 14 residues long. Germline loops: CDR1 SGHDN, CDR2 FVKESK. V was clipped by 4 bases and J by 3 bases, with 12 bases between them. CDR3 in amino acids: CASSLQREDYGYTF. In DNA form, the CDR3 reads TGTGCCAGCAGCCTCCAACGGGAAGACTATGGCTACACCTTC.

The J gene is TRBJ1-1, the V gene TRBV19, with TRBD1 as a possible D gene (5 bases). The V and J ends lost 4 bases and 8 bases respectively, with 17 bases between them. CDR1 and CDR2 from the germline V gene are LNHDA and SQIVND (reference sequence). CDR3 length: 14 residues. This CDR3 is CASSTHGLGVEAFF. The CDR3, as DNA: TGTGCCAGTAGTACCCACGGGCTGGGGGTCGAAGCTTTCTTT.

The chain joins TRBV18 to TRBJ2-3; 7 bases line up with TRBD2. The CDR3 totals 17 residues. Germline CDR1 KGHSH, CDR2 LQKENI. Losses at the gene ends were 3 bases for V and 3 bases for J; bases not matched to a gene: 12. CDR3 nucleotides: TGTGCCAGCTCACCGCGTACTAGCGTAGTAGGGACAGATACGCAGTATTTT. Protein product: CASSPRTSVVGTDTQYF. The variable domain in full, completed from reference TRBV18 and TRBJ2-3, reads NAGVMQNPRHLVRRRGQEARLRCSPMKGHSHVYWYRQLPEEGLKFMVYLQKENIIDESGMPKERFSAEFPKEGPSILRIQQVVRGDSAAYFCASSPRTSVVGTDTQYFGPGTRLTVL.

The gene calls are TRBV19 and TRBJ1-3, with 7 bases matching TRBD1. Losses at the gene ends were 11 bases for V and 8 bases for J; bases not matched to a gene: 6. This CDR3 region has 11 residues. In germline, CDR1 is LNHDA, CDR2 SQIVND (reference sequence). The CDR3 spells CAGRQGYTIYF. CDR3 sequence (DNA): TGTGCCGGGCGACAGGGATACACCATATATTTT.

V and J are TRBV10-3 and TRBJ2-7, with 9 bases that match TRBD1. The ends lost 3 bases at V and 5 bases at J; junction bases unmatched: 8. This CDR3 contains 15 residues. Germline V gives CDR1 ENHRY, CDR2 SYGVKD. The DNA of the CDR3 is TGTGCCATCAGTGATCGGGGGACAGGGATCCACGAGCAGTACTTC. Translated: CAISDRGTGIHEQYF.

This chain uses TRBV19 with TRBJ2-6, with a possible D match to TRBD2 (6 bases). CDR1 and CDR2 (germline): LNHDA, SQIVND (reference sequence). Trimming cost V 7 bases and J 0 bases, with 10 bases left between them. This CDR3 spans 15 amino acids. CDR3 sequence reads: CASNLGGSGANVLTF. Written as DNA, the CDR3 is TGTGCCAGTAACCTGGGAGGCTCTGGGGCCAACGTCCTGACTTTC.

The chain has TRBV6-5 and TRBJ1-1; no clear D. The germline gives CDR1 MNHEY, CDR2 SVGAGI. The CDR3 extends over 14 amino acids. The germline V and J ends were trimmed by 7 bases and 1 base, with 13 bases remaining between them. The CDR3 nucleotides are TGTGCCAGCAAGGAATACTTGGGGAACACTGAAGCTTTCTTT. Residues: CASKEYLGNTEAFF.

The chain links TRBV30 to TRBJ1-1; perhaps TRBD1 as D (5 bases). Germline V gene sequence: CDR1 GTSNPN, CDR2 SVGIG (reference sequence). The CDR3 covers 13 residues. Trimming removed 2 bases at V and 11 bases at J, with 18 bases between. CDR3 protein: CAWSTDRRVLAFF. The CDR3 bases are TGTGCCTGGAGTACTGACAGAAGGGTTTTGGCTTTCTTT.

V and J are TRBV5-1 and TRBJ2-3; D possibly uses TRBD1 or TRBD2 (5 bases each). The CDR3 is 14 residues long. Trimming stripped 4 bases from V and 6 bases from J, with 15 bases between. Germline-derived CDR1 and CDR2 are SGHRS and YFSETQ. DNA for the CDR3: TGCGCCAGCAGCCAGGGACCAGGTCGGGATACGCAGTATTTT. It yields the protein CASSQGPGRDTQYF. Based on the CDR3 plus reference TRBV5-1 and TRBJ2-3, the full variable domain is KAGVTQTPRYLIKTRGQQVTLSCSPISGHRSVSWYQQTPGQGLQFLFEYFSETQRNKGNFPGRFSGRQFSNSRSEMNVSTLELGDSALYLCASSQGPGRDTQYFGPGTRLTVL.

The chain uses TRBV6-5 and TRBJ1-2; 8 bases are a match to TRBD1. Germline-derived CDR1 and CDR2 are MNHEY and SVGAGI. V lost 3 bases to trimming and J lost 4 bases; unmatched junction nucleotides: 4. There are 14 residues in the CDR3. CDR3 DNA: TGTGCCAGCAGTTATCGAGGGACAGGCTATGGCTACACCTTC. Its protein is CASSYRGTGYGYTF.

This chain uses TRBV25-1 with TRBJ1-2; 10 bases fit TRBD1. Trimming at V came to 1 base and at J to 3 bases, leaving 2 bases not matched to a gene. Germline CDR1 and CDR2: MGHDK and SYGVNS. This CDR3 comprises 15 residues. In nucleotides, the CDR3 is TGTGCCAGCAGTGAATCGGACAGGGGGTACTATGGCTACACCTTC. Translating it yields CASSESDRGYYGYTF.

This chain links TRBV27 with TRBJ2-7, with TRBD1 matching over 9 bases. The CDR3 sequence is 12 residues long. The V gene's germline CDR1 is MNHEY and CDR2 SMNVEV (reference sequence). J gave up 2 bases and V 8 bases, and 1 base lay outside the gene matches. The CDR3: CASRTGAYEQYF. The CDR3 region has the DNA TGTGCCAGCCGGACAGGGGCCTACGAGCAGTACTTC.

Here the CDR3 reads CASSSTTGGIHGYTF. In DNA, the CDR3 is TGTGCCAGCAGTTCGACGACAGGGGGTATTCATGGCTACACCTTC. The chain carries TRBV6-5 and TRBJ1-2, with 9 bases fitting TRBD1. J gave up 6 bases and V 4 bases, and 9 bases lay outside the gene matches. Germline-derived CDR1 and CDR2 are MNHEY and SVGAGI. The CDR3 totals 15 residues.

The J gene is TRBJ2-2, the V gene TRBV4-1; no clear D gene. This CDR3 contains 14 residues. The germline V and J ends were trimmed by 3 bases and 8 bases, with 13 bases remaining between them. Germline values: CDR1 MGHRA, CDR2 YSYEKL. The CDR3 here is CASSQGGTRGELFF. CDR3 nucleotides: TGCGCCAGCAGCCAGGGCGGAACGCGGGGGGAGCTGTTTTTT.

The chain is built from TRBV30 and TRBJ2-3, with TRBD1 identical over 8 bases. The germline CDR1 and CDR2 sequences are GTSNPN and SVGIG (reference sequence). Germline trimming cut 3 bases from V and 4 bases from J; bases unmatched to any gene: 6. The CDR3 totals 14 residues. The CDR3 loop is CAWSPGGASDTQYF. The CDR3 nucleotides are TGTGCCTGGAGCCCAGGGGGCGCATCAGATACGCAGTATTTT.

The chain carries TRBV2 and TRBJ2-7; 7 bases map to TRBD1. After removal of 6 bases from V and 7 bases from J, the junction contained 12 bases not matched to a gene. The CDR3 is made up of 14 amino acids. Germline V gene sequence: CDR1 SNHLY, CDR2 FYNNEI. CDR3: CASRVQGNSGEQYF. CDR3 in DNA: TGTGCCAGCAGAGTACAGGGGAATTCGGGGGAGCAGTACTTC. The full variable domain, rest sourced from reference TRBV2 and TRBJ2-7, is EPEVTQTPSHQVTQMGQEVILRCVPISNHLYFYWYRQILGQKVEFLVSFYNNEISEKSEIFDDQFSVERPDGSNFTLKIRSTKLEDSAMYFCASRVQGNSGEQYFGPGTRLTVT.

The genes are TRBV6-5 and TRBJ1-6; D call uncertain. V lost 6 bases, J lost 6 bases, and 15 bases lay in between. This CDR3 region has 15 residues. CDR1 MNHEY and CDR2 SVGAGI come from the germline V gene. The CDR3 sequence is CASRPIGATNSPLHF. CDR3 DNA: TGTGCCAGCAGACCGATTGGAGCGACTAATTCACCCCTCCACTTT.

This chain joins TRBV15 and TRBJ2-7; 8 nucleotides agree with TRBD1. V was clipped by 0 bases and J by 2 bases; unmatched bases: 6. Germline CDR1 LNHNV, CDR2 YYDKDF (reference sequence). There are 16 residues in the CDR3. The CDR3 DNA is TGTGCCACCAGCAGAGACCAAATACAGGGGGCCTACGAGCAGTACTTC. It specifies CATSRDQIQGAYEQYF.

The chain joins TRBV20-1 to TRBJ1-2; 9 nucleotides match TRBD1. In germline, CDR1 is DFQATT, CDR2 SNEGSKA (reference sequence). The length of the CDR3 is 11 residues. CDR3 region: CLWTGVTGYTF. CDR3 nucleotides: TGCCTATGGACAGGGGTGACCGGCTACACCTTC.

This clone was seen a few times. CDR3 nucleotides: TGTGCCAGCAGCCCTCGGGACAGACCTAATGAAAAACTGTTTTTT. As protein: CASSPRDRPNEKLFF. The rearrangement links TRBV7-9 to TRBJ1-4, with 7 bases that match TRBD1. Germline assignment: CDR1 SEHNR and CDR2 FQNEAQ (reference sequence). V lost 5 bases and J lost 3; bases outside the gene matches: 6. This CDR3 contains 15 residues. Full variable domain (outside the CDR3, taken from reference TRBV7-9 and TRBJ1-4): DTGVSQNPRHKITKRGQNVTFRCDPISEHNRLYWYRQTLGQGPEFLTYFQNEAQLEKSRLLSDRFSAERPKGSFSTLEIQRTEQGDSAMYLCASSPRDRPNEKLFFGSGTQLSVL.

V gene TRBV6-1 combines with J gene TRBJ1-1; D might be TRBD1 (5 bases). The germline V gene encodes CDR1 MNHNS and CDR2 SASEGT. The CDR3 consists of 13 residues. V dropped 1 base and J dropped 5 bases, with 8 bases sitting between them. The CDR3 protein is CASSEGGGTEAFF. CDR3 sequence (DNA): TGTGCCAGCAGTGAAGGTGGGGGTACTGAAGCTTTCTTT.

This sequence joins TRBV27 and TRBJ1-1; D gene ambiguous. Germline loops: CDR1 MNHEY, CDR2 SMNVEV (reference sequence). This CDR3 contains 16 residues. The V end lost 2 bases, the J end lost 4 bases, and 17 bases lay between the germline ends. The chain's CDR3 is CASSLSVGLGGTEAFF. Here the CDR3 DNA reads TGTGCCAGCAGTTTAAGTGTAGGCCTGGGAGGCACTGAAGCTTTCTTT.

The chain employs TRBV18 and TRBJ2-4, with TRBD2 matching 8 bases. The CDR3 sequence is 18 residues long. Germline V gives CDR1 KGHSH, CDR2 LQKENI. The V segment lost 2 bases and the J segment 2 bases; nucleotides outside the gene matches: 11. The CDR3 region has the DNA TGTGCCAGCTCACCAGTTACGAGCGGGAGAAGCTCCAAAAACATTCAGTACTTC. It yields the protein CASSPVTSGRSSKNIQYF.

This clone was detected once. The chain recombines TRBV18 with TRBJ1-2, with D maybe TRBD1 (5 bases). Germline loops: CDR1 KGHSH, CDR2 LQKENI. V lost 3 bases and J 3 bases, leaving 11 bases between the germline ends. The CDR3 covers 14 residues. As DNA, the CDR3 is TGTGCCAGCTCACCCGGGGGAGGCGACTATGGCTACACCTTC. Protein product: CASSPGGGDYGYTF.

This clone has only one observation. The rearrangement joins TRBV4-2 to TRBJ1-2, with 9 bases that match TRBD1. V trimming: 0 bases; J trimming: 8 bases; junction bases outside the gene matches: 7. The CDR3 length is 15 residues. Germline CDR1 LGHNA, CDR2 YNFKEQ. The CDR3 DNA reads TGTGCCAGCAGCCAAGAAGGGACAGGGTCGGTAGGCTACACCTTC. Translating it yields CASSQEGTGSVGYTF.